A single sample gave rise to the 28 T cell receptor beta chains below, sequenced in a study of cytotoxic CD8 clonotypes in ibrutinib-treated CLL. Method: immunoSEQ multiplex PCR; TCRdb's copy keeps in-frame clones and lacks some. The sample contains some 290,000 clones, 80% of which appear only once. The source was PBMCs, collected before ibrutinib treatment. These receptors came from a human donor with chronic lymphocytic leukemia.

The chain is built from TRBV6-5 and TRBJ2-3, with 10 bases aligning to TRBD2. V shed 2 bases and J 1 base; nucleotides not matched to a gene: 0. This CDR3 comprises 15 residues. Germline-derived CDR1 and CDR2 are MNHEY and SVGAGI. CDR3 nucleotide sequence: TGTGCCAGCAGTTACGGGACTAGCGGCACAGATACGCAGTATTTT. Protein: CASSYGTSGTDTQYF.

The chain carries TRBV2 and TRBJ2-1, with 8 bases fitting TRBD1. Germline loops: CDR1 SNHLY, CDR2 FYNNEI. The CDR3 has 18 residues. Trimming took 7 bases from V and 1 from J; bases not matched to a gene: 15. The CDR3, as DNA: TGTGCCAGCATTTTTAGGACAGGGAACGTAAAGTCCTACAATGAGCAGTTCTTC. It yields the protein CASIFRTGNVKSYNEQFF.

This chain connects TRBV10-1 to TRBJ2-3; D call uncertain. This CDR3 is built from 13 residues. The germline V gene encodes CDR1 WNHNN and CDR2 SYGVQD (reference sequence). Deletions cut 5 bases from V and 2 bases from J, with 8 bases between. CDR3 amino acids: CASSSVTTDTQYF. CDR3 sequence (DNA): TGCGCCAGCAGTTCTGTCACCACAGATACGCAGTATTTT.

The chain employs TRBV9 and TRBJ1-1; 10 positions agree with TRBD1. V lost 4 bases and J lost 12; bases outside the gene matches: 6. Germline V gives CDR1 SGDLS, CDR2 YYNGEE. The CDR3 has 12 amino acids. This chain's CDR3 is CASSPWTGGSFF. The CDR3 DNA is TGTGCCAGCAGCCCCTGGACAGGGGGATCTTTCTTT.

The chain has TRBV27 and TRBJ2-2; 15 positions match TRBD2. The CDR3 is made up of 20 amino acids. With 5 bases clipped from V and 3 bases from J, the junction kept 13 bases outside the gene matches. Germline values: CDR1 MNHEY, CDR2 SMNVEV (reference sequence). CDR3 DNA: TGTGCCAGCAGTCGAACAGCTACCGGGACTAGCGGGAGGTACACCGGGGAGCTGTTTTTT. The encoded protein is CASSRTATGTSGRYTGELFF.

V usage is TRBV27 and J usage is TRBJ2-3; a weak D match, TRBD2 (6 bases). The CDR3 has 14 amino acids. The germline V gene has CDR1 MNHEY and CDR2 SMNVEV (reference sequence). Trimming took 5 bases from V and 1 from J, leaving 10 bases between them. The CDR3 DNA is TGTGCCAGCAGTGCCGAGCGGGGCACAGATACGCAGTATTTT. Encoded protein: CASSAERGTDTQYF.

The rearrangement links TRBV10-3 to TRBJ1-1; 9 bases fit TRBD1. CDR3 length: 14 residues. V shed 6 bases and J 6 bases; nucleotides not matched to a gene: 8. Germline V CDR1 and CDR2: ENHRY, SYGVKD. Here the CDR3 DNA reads TGTGCCATCAGGCGGACAGGGGATCATCCTGAAGCTTTCTTT. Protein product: CAIRRTGDHPEAFF.

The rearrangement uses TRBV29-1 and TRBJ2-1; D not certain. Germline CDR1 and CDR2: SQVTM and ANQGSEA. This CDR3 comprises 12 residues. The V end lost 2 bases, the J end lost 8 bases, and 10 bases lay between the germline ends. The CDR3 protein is CSVEIYIHEQFF. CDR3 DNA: TGCAGCGTTGAAATCTATATCCATGAGCAGTTCTTC.

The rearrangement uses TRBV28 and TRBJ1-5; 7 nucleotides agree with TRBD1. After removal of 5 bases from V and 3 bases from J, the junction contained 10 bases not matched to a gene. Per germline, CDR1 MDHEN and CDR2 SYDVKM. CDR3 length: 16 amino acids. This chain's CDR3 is CASSISGGPYNQPQHF. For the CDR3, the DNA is TGTGCCAGCAGTATCTCAGGGGGACCCTACAATCAGCCCCAGCATTTT. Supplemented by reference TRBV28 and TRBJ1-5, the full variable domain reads DVKVTQSSRYLVKRTGEKVFLECVQDMDHENMFWYRQDPGLGLRLIYFSYDVKMKEKGDIPEGYSVSREKKERFSLILESASTNQTSMYLCASSISGGPYNQPQHFGDGTRLSIL.

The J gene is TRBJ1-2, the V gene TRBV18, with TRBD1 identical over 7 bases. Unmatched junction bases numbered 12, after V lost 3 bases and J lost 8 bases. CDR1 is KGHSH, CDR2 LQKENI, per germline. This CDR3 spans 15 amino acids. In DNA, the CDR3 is TGTGCCAGCTCACCTAAGAGGACAGGAACGGAGGGCTACACCTTC. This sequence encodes CASSPKRTGTEGYTF.

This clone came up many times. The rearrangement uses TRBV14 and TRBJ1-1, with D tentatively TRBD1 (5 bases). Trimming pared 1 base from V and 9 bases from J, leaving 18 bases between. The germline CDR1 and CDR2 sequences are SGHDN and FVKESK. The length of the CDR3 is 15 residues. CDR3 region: CASSQGLRDARQAFF. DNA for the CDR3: TGTGCCAGCAGCCAAGGATTGCGGGACGCTCGACAAGCTTTCTTT.

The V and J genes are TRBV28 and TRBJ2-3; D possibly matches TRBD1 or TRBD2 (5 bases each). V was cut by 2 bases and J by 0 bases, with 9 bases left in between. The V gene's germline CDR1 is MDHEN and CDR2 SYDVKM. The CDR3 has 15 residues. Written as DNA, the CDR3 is TGTGCCAGCAGTTTACCGGGACGTAGCACAGATACGCAGTATTTT. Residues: CASSLPGRSTDTQYF.

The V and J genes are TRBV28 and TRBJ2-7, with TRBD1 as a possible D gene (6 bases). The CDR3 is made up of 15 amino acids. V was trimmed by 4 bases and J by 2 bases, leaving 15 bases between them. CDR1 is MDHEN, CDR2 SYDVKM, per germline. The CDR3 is CASSSPRTEAYEQYF. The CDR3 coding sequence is TGTGCCAGCAGTTCACCCAGGACAGAAGCCTACGAGCAGTACTTC.

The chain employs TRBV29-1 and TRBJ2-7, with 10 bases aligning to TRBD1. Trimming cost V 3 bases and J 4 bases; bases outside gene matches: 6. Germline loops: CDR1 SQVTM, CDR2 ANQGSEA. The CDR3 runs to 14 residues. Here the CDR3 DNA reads TGCAGCGTTGATATTCCGGGACAGGGGTACGAGCAGTACTTC. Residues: CSVDIPGQGYEQYF.

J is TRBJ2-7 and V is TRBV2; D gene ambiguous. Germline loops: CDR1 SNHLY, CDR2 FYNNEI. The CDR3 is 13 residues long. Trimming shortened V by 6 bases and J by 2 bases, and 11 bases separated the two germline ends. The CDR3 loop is CASRTTTPYEQYF. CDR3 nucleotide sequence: TGTGCCAGCAGGACAACCACACCCTACGAGCAGTACTTC.

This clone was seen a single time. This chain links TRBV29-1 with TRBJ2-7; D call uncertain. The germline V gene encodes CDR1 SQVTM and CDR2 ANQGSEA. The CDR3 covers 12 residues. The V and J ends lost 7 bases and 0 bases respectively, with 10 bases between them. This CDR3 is CSASNPSYEQYF. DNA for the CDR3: TGCAGCGCCTCCAACCCCTCCTACGAGCAGTACTTC.

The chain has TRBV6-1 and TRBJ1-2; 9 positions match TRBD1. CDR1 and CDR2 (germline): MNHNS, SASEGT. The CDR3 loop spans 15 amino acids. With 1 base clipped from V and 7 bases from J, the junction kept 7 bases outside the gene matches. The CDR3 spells CASSEEGQGFRGYTF. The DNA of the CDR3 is TGTGCCAGCAGTGAAGAGGGACAGGGATTTCGTGGCTACACCTTC.

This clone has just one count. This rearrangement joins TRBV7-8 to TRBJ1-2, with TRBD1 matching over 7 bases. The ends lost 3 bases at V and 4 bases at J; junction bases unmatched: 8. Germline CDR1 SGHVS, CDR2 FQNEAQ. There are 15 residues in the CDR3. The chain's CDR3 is CASSLDTGTAYGYTF. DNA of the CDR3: TGTGCCAGCAGCTTGGACACCGGGACAGCCTATGGCTACACCTTC.

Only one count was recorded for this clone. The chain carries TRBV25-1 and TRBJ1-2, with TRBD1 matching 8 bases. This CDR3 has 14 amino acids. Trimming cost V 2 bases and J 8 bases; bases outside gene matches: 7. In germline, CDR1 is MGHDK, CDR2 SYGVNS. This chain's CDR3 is CASSEQGQEFGYTF. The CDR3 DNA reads TGTGCCAGCAGTGAACAGGGACAGGAGTTCGGCTACACCTTC.

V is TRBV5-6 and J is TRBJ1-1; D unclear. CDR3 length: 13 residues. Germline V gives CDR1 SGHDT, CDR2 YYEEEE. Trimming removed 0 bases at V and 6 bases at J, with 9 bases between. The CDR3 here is CASSLGLFAEAFF. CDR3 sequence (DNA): TGTGCCAGCAGCTTGGGACTTTTCGCTGAAGCTTTCTTT.

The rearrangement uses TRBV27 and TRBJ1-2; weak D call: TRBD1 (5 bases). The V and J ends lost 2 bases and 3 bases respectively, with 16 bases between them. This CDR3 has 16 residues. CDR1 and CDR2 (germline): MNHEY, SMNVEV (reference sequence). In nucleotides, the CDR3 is TGTGCCAGCAGTTTAGGGGCCCAGAATCTCCACTATGGCTACACCTTC. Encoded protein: CASSLGAQNLHYGYTF.

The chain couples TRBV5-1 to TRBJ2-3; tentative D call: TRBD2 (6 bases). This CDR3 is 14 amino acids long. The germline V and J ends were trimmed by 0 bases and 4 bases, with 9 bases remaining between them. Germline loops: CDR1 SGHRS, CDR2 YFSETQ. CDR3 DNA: TGCGCCAGCAGCTTGGGGAGGGTGTCAGATACGCAGTATTTT. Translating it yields CASSLGRVSDTQYF.

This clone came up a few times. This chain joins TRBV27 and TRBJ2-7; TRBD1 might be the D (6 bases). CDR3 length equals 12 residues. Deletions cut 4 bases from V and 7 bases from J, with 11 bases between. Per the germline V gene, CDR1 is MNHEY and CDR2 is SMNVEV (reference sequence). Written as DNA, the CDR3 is TGTGCCAGCAGTTCAAACAGGGATGAGCAGTACTTC. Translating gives CASSSNRDEQYF.

CDR3 protein: CASSIGIDRNEQFF. As DNA, the CDR3 is TGTGCCAGTAGTATAGGCATCGACAGGAATGAGCAGTTCTTC. The chain carries TRBV19 and TRBJ2-1; perhaps TRBD1 as D (6 bases). V dropped 1 base and J dropped 7 bases, with 11 bases sitting between them. Germline values: CDR1 LNHDA, CDR2 SQIVND (reference sequence). This CDR3 is 14 amino acids long.

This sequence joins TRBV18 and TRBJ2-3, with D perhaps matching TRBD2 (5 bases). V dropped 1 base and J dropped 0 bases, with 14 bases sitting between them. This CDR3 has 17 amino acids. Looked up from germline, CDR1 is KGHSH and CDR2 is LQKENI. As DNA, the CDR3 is TGTGCCAGCTCACCACTCCCTAGCTCACCTAGCACAGATACGCAGTATTTT. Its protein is CASSPLPSSPSTDTQYF. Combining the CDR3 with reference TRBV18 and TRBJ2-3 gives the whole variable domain NAGVMQNPRHLVRRRGQEARLRCSPMKGHSHVYWYRQLPEEGLKFMVYLQKENIIDESGMPKERFSAEFPKEGPSILRIQQVVRGDSAAYFCASSPLPSSPSTDTQYFGPGTRLTVL.

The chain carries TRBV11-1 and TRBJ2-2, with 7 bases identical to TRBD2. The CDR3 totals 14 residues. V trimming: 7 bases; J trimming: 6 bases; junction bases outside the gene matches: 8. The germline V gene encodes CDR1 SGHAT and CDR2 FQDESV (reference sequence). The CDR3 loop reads CASTRLAVAGELFF. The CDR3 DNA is TGTGCCAGCACCAGACTAGCCGTTGCCGGGGAGCTGTTTTTT.

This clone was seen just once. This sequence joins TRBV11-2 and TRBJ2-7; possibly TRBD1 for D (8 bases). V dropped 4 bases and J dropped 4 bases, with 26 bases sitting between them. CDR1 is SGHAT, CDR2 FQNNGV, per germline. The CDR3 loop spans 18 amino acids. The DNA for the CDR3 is TGTGCCAGCAGCTATGGCAGGGGGCGGGCGGGAGCCGGGTACGAGCAGTACTTC. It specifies CASSYGRGRAGAGYEQYF.

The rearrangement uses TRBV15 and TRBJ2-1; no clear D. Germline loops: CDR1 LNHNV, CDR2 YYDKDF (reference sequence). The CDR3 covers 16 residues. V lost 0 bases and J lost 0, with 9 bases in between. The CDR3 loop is CATSREARSSYNEQFF. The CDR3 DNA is TGTGCCACCAGCAGAGAGGCAAGGAGCTCCTACAATGAGCAGTTCTTC.